The rows below give T cell receptor beta chains drawn from one sample of a study of human T cells and chemical hapten exposure. TCRdb re-analysed the RACE reads in MiXCR, keeping a single row per CDR3 protein. The table has roughly 54,000 distinct CDR3 sequences, less than 10% seen once. Sequenced material: whole blood, taken in connection with sensitization to the hapten diphenylcyclopropenone (DPC). Receptors originate from a woman aged 50 to 65 with alopecia areata. Some clones in this sample may be carry-over from other donors' samples. Both conserved end residues are part of each CDR3.

v_gene,j_gene,CDR3aa
TRBV5-4,TRBJ2-1,CASSFPRTGYNEQFF
TRBV28,TRBJ1-1,CASSSGHPNTEAFF
TRBV5-1,TRBJ2-7,CASSLVGGHEQYF
TRBV5-6,TRBJ1-2,CASSGDGYTF
TRBV5-5,TRBJ2-3,CASSLRTGGTDTQYF
TRBV12-3/TRBV12-4,TRBJ1-5,CASSSYPNQPQHF
TRBV11-2,TRBJ1-1,CASSSTGARSTEAFF
TRBV18,TRBJ1-1,CASSLVNTEAFF
TRBV11-3,TRBJ2-2,CASSLDRDTGELFF
TRBV9,TRBJ1-2,CASSVGTADGYTF
TRBV6-5,TRBJ1-2,CASSYRQGNYGYTF
TRBV20-1,TRBJ2-1,CSARDPVGTGTYNEQFF
TRBV6-2/TRBV6-3,TRBJ2-5,CASSSGLAGTKETQYF
TRBV5-1,TRBJ2-3,CASSLARDSTDTQYF
TRBV6-5,TRBJ2-1,CASSYSAGGGNEQFF
TRBV28,TRBJ1-5,CASSPMNQPQHF
TRBV7-2,TRBJ2-4,CASTEGQGLAKNIQYF
TRBV7-6,TRBJ2-2,CASSRRTSLNTGELFF
TRBV3-1,TRBJ1-2,CASSQGGTGSYGYTF